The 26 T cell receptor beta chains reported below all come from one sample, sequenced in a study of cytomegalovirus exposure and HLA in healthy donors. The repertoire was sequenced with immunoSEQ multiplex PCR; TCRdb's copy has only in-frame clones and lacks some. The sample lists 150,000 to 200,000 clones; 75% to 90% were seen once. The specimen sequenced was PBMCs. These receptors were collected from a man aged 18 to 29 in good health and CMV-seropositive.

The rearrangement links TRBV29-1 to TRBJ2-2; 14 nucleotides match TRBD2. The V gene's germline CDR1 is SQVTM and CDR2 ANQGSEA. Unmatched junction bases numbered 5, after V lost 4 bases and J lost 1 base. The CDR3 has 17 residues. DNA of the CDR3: TGCAGCGTTGCCGGACTAGCGGGAGGCTTGAACACCGGGGAGCTGTTTTTT. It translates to CSVAGLAGGLNTGELFF.

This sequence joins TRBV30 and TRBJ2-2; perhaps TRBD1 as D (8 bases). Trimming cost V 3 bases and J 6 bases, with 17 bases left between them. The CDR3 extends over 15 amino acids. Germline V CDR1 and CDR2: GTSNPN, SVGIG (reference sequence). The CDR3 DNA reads TGTGCCTGGAGCAGCGGACAGGGAGGGGCCGGGGAGCTGTTTTTT. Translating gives CAWSSGQGGAGELFF.

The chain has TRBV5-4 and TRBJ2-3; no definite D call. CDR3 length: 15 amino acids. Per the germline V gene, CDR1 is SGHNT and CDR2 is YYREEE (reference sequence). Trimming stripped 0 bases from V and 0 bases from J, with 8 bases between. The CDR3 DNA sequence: TGTGCCAGCAGCTTGGCCGGGTGGAGCACAGATACGCAGTATTTT. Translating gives CASSLAGWSTDTQYF.

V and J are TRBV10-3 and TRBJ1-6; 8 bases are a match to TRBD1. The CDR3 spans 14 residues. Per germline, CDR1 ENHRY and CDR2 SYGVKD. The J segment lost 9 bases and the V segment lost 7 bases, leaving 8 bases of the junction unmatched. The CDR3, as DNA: TGTGCCATCACTAATGACAGGGGTAGTTCACCCCTCCACTTT. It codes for CAITNDRGSSPLHF.

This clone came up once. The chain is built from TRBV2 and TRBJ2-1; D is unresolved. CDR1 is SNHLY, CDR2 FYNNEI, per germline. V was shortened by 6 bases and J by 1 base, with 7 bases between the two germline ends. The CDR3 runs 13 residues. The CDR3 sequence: CASSAPSYNEQFF. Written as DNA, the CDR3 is TGTGCCAGCAGCGCGCCATCCTACAATGAGCAGTTCTTC. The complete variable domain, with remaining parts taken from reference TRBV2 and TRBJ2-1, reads EPEVTQTPSHQVTQMGQEVILRCVPISNHLYFYWYRQILGQKVEFLVSFYNNEISEKSEIFDDQFSVERPDGSNFTLKIRSTKLEDSAMYFCASSAPSYNEQFFGPGTRLTVL.

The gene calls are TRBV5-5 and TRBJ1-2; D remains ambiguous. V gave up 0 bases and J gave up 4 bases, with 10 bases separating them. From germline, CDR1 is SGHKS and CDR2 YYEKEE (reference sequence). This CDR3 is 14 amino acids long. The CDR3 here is CASSLAPVTYGYTF. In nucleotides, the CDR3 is TGTGCCAGCAGCTTGGCCCCGGTTACCTATGGCTACACCTTC.

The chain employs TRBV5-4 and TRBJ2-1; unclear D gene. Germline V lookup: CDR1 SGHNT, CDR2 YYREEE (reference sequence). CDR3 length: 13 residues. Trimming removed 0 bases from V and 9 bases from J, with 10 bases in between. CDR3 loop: CASSLAPNGEQFF. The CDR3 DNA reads TGTGCCAGCAGCTTGGCCCCAAACGGTGAGCAGTTCTTC.

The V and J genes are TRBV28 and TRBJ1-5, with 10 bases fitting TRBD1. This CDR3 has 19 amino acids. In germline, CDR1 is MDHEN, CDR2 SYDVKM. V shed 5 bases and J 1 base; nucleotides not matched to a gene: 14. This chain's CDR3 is CASSPSPGQGSGSNQPQHF. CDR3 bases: TGTGCCAGCAGTCCGTCCCCGGGACAGGGGAGTGGAAGCAATCAGCCCCAGCATTTT.

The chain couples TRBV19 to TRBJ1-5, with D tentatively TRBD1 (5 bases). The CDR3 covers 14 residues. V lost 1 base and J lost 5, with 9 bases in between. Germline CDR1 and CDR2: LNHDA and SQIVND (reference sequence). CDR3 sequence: CASSIGGADQPQHF. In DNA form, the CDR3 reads TGTGCCAGTAGTATAGGGGGCGCGGATCAGCCCCAGCATTTT.

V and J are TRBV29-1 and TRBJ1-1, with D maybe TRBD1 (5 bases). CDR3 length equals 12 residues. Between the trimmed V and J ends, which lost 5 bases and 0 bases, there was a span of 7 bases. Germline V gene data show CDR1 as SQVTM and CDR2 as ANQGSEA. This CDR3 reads CSVRGMNTEAFF. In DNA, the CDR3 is TGCAGCGTTAGGGGTATGAACACTGAAGCTTTCTTT.

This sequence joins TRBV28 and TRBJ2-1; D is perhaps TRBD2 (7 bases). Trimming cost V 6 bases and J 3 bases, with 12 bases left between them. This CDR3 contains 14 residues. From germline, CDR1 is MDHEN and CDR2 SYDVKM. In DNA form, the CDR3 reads TGTGCCAGCAGAGGGGGGGATGACTACAATGAGCAGTTCTTC. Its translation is CASRGGDDYNEQFF.

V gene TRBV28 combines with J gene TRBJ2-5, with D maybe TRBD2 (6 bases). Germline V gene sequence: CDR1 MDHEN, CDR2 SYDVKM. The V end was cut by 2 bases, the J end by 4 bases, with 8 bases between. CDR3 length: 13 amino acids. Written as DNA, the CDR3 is TGTGCCAGCAGTTTACGGGGAGGAGAGACCCAGTACTTC. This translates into CASSLRGGETQYF. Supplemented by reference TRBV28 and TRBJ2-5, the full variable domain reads DVKVTQSSRYLVKRTGEKVFLECVQDMDHENMFWYRQDPGLGLRLIYFSYDVKMKEKGDIPEGYSVSREKKERFSLILESASTNQTSMYLCASSLRGGETQYFGPGTRLLVL.

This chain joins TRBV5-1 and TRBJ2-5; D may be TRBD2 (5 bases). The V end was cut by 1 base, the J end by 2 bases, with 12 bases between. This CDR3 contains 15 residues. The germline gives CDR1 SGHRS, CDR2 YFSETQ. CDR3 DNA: TGCGCCAGCAGCTTGCTCGGGGAAACACAAGAGACCCAGTACTTC. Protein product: CASSLLGETQETQYF.

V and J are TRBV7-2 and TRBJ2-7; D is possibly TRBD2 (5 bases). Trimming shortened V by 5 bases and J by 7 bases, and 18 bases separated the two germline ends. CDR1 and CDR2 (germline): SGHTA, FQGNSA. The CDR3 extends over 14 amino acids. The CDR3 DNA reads TGTGCCAGCAGCCGGACGGGGATTCCTTTAGAGCAGTACTTC. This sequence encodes CASSRTGIPLEQYF.

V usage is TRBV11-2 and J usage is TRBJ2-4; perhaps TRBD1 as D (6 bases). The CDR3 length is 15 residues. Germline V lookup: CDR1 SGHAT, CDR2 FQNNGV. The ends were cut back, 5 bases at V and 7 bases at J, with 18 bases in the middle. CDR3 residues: CASSLQGGIGNIQYF. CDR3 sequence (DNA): TGTGCCAGCAGCCTACAAGGGGGTATCGGGAACATTCAGTACTTC.

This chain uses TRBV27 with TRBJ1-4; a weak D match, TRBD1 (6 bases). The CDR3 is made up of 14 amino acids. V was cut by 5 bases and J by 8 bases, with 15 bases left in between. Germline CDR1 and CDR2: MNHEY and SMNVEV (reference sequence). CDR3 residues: CASSHQGRQEKLFF. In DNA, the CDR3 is TGTGCCAGCAGTCACCAGGGGCGACAAGAAAAACTGTTTTTT.

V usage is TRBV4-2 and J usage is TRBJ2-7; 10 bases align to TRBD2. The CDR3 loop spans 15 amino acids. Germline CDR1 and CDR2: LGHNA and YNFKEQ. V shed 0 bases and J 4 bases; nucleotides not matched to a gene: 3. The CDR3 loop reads CASSQESGGGYEQYF. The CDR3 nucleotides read TGTGCCAGCAGCCAAGAAAGCGGGGGGGGATACGAGCAGTACTTC.

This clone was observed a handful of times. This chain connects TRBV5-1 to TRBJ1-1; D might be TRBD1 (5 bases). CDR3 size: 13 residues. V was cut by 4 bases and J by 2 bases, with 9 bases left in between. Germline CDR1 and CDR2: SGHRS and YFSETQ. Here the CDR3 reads CASSQGPNTEAFF. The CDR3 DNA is TGCGCCAGCAGCCAGGGTCCTAACACTGAAGCTTTCTTT.

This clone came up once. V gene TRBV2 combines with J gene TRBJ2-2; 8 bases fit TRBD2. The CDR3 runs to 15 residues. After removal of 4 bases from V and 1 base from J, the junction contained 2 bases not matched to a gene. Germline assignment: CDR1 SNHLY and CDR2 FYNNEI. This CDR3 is CASSVGLENTGELFF. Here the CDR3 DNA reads TGTGCCAGCAGTGTGGGACTAGAGAACACCGGGGAGCTGTTTTTT.

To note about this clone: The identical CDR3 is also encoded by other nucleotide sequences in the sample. CDR3 residues: CASNRQGGEKLFF. CDR3 coding DNA: TGTGCCAGCAACAGACAAGGGGGAGAAAAACTGTTTTTT. The chain links TRBV2 to TRBJ1-4, with D maybe TRBD1 (6 bases). The germline gives CDR1 SNHLY, CDR2 FYNNEI. Trimming shortened V by 7 bases and J by 8 bases, and 14 bases separated the two germline ends. The CDR3 loop spans 13 amino acids.

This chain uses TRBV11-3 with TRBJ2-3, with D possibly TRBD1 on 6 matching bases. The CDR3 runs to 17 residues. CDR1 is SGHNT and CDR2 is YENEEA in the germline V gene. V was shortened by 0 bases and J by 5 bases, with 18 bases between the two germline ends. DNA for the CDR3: TGTGCCAGCAGCTTAGACGACGGCAGGGGCAAGCGAGATACGCAGTATTTT. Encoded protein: CASSLDDGRGKRDTQYF.

The CDR3 protein is CASIAGEQETQYF. In nucleotides, the CDR3 is TGTGCCAGCATAGCGGGGGAACAAGAGACCCAGTACTTC. This chain joins TRBV2 and TRBJ2-5; 9 bases line up with TRBD2. The germline V gene has CDR1 SNHLY and CDR2 FYNNEI. The CDR3 totals 13 residues. The ends lost 7 bases at V and 2 bases at J; junction bases unmatched: 2.

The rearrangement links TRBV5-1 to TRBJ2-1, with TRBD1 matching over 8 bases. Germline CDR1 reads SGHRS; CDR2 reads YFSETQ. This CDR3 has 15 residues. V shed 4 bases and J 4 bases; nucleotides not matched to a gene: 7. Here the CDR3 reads CASSPGQETYNEQFF. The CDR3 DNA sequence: TGCGCCAGCAGCCCGGGACAGGAAACTTACAATGAGCAGTTCTTC.

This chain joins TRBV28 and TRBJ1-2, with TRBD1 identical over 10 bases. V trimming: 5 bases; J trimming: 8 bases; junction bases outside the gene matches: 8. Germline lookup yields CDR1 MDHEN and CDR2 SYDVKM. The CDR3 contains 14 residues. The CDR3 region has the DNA TGTGCCAGCAGTAACCGACAGGGGGCGCTCGGCTACACCTTC. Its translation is CASSNRQGALGYTF.

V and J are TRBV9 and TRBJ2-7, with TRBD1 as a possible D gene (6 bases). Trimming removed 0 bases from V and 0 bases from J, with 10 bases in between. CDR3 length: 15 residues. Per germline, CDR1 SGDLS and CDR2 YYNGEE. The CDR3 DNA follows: TGTGCCAGCAGCGTAGGTGAGACAGGCTCCTACGAGCAGTACTTC. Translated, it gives CASSVGETGSYEQYF.

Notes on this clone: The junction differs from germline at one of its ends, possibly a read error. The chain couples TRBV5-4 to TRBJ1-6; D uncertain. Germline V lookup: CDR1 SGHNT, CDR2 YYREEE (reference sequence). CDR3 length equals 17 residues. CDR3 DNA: TGTGCCAGCAGCTTGAAGGTGGGAGCCTCCAATAATTCACCCCTCCACTTT. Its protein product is CASSLKVGASNNSPLHF.